The next 10 T cell receptor beta chains were all read from a single sample in a study of CD8 T cells in Susac syndrome. Random hexamers served to reverse transcribe roughly 0.45 to 1 ug RNA. Via MiXCR, TCRdb re-called the immunoSEQ multiplex PCR reads, giving one row per CDR3 protein. The sample lists under 200,000 distinct CDR3 sequences, 85% to 95% seen once, with about 0.15% in the top ten. Input material: CD8+ T cells from PBMCs. These receptors were obtained from a human donor with multiple sclerosis.

This chain connects TRBV12-3 or TRBV12-4 to TRBJ2-7; D not certain. The CDR3 is made up of 14 amino acids. V dropped 5 bases and J dropped 3 bases, with 14 bases sitting between them. The CDR3 DNA reads TGTGCCAGCAGTCCCAATCCGAACCTCTACGAGCAGTACTTC. It yields the protein CASSPNPNLYEQYF.

The chain recombines TRBV28 with TRBJ1-5, with D unclear. CDR3 size: 11 residues. Trimming left V 5 bases short and J 10 bases short, with 9 bases between. Germline CDR1 and CDR2: MDHEN and SYDVKM. In DNA form, the CDR3 reads TGTGCCAGCAGTATGCCTTCCCCCCAGCATTTT. Translating it yields CASSMPSPQHF.

The chain recombines TRBV3-1 with TRBJ2-7; 10 nucleotides line up with TRBD2. The CDR3 covers 15 residues. The V and J ends lost 3 bases and 5 bases, in that order; junction bases with no gene match: 7. Looked up from germline, CDR1 is LGHDT and CDR2 is YNNKEL (reference sequence). The CDR3 coding sequence is TGTGCCAGCAGCCAGGGTTTAGCGGGAGGCCACGAGCAGTACTTC. Protein: CASSQGLAGGHEQYF.

The gene calls are TRBV20-1 and TRBJ2-1, with a weak D call TRBD1 (6 bases). Germline V gives CDR1 DFQATT, CDR2 SNEGSKA (reference sequence). Trimming removed 6 bases from V and 8 bases from J, with 23 bases in between. The CDR3 loop spans 15 amino acids. Written as DNA, the CDR3 is TGCAGTGCCGGGACACTCAAGATCGTTCACGATGAGCAGTTCTTC. Protein product: CSAGTLKIVHDEQFF.

The CDR3 spells CASSLSTSGSWEQYF. DNA of the CDR3: TGTGCCAGCAGTTTATCCACTAGCGGGAGTTGGGAGCAGTACTTC. The rearrangement joins TRBV27 to TRBJ2-7; 11 bases align to TRBD2. V lost 0 bases to trimming and J lost 7 bases; unmatched junction nucleotides: 5. The length of the CDR3 is 15 residues. Germline-derived CDR1 and CDR2 are MNHEY and SMNVEV (reference sequence).

The rearrangement uses TRBV28 and TRBJ2-3; TRBD2 matches 8 bases. The V and J ends lost 9 bases and 3 bases, in that order; junction bases with no gene match: 14. The CDR3 length is 16 residues. Germline V CDR1 and CDR2: MDHEN, SYDVKM. The CDR3: CASTKLGAGGTDTQYF. Written as DNA, the CDR3 is TGTGCCAGTACCAAATTGGGGGCGGGAGGAACAGATACGCAGTATTTT.

V is TRBV27 and J is TRBJ1-1; D gene unclear. The CDR3 totals 14 residues. CDR1 and CDR2 (germline): MNHEY, SMNVEV (reference sequence). V lost 6 bases and J 5 bases, leaving 16 bases between the germline ends. CDR3 sequence reads: CASSPINGRTEAFF. The CDR3 region has the DNA TGTGCCAGCAGCCCGATCAATGGACGGACTGAAGCTTTCTTT.

CDR3 coding DNA: TGTGCCAGCAGCCCCCTGGGACTAGCGGGGGGACCACAAGAGACCCAGTACTTC. This gives the protein CASSPLGLAGGPQETQYF. The chain is built from TRBV11-1 and TRBJ2-5; TRBD2 aligns across 15 bases. Germline V lookup: CDR1 SGHAT, CDR2 FQDESV (reference sequence). This CDR3 region has 18 residues. V shed 5 bases, J shed 2 bases, and the junction held 9 bases outside the gene matches. The full variable domain, completed using reference TRBV11-1 and TRBJ2-5, is EAEVAQSPRYKITEKSQAVAFWCDPISGHATLYWYRQILGQGPELLVQFQDESVVDDSQLPKDRFSAERLKGVDSTLKIQPAELGDSAMYLCASSPLGLAGGPQETQYFGPGTRLLVL.

This chain uses TRBV12-3 or TRBV12-4 with TRBJ2-7; D is possibly TRBD2 (5 bases). There are 11 residues in the CDR3. Deletions cut 8 bases from V and 6 bases from J, with 11 bases between. CDR3 sequence reads: CASGLPGEQYF. The CDR3 DNA sequence: TGTGCCAGCGGACTCCCGGGCGAGCAGTACTTC.

The J gene is TRBJ2-3, the V gene TRBV3-1, with D uncertain. There are 14 residues in the CDR3. With 3 bases removed from V and 2 bases from J, the gap between germline ends came to 9 bases. Germline CDR1 and CDR2: LGHDT and YNNKEL (reference sequence). CDR3 nucleotide sequence: TGTGCCAGCAGCCATGACCGGGCCACAGATACGCAGTATTTT. Encoded protein: CASSHDRATDTQYF.